A single sample is the source of the 15 T cell receptor beta chains below, sequenced in a study of cytomegalovirus exposure and HLA in healthy donors. Vbeta (60) and Jbeta (13) primers were used in the PCR. Only in-frame clones appear in the TCRdb table, and some are missing; sequencing was by immunoSEQ multiplex PCR. With fewer than 130,000 clones in the sample, the ten largest clones hold 0.59%. Specimen: PBMCs. These receptors were obtained from a man aged 45-65 years in good health and CMV-seronegative.

The CDR3 DNA sequence: TGTGCCAGCAGCCCCGCGGGGAGGCCCTACGAGCAGTACTTC. This codes for CASSPAGRPYEQYF. The chain has TRBV7-6 and TRBJ2-7; tentative D call: TRBD2 (6 bases). The CDR3 loop spans 14 amino acids. V lost 5 bases, J lost 2 bases, and 13 bases lay in between. Looked up from germline, CDR1 is SGHVS and CDR2 is FNYEAQ.

A note on this clone: Mismatch with germline at one junction end may stem from a read error. The CDR3 sequence is CASSGTVKTEAFF. The CDR3 DNA sequence: TGTGCCAGTAGTGGGACAGTGAAGACTGAAGCTTTCTTT. The V and J genes are TRBV19 and TRBJ1-1, with 7 nucleotides matching TRBD1. Germline V gene data show CDR1 as LNHDA and CDR2 as SQIVND (reference sequence). The CDR3 length is 13 residues.

The gene calls are TRBV9 and TRBJ2-7, with 7 bases aligning to TRBD1. The CDR3 sequence is 17 residues long. The V gene end was trimmed by 3 bases and the J gene end by 6 bases; junction bases not matched to a gene: 18. Germline V gene lookup returns CDR1 SGDLS and CDR2 YYNGEE. As DNA, the CDR3 is TGTGCCAGCAGCGCTAACCGGGACAGCATGATATTTCGCGAGCAGTACTTC. It specifies CASSANRDSMIFREQYF. The whole variable domain, filled in from reference TRBV9 and TRBJ2-7, reads DSGVTQTPKHLITATGQRVTLRCSPRSGDLSVYWYQQSLDQGLQFLIQYYNGEERAKGNILERFSAQQFPDLHSELNLSSLELGDSALYFCASSANRDSMIFREQYFGPGTRLTVT.

The chain employs TRBV4-3 and TRBJ1-1; TRBD1 might be the D (5 bases). Trimming took off 0 bases at V and 1 base at J, with 9 bases between the two ends. The germline CDR1 and CDR2 sequences are LGHNA and YSLEER. CDR3 size: 15 residues. The CDR3 region is CASSQDGGTNTEAFF. The DNA of the CDR3 is TGCGCCAGCAGCCAAGATGGGGGGACGAACACTGAAGCTTTCTTT.

V usage is TRBV7-9 and J usage is TRBJ2-7, with TRBD1 matching over 9 bases. The CDR3 extends over 14 amino acids. The V gene end was trimmed by 4 bases and the J gene end by 6 bases; junction bases not matched to a gene: 7. Germline CDR1 SEHNR, CDR2 FQNEAQ (reference sequence). Written as DNA, the CDR3 is TGTGCCAGCAGCTATGGGGACAGGGCGTCCGAGCAGTACTTC. Residues: CASSYGDRASEQYF.

The genes are TRBV20-1 and TRBJ1-1, with D unclear. CDR1 is DFQATT and CDR2 is SNEGSKA in the germline V gene (reference sequence). This CDR3 region has 11 residues. V gave up 5 bases and J gave up 9 bases, with 13 bases separating them. The CDR3: CSAPTPGKAFF. In DNA, the CDR3 is TGCAGTGCTCCCACCCCGGGGAAAGCTTTCTTT.

V is TRBV2 and J is TRBJ1-5, with 10 bases aligning to TRBD1. V dropped 6 bases and J dropped 4; count of bases not matched to a gene: 3. There are 14 residues in the CDR3. Germline CDR1 is SNHLY and CDR2 is FYNNEI. The DNA of the CDR3 is TGTGCCAGCAGGGGGGGACAGGGGAATCAGCCCCAGCATTTT. The encoded protein is CASRGGQGNQPQHF.

This chain connects TRBV4-3 to TRBJ2-3; 12 bases align to TRBD2. The length of the CDR3 is 18 residues. Germline CDR1 is LGHNA and CDR2 is YSLEER. V lost 0 bases, J lost 3 bases, and 7 bases stayed unmatched. The CDR3 sequence: CASSQDLTSGGKTDTQYF. CDR3 nucleotides: TGCGCCAGCAGCCAAGATCTCACTAGCGGGGGGAAAACAGATACGCAGTATTTT.

V and J are TRBV7-9 and TRBJ2-7; 7 positions match TRBD1. The junction had 7 bases not matched to a gene; V was cut back by 5 bases and J by 3 bases. This CDR3 contains 14 residues. CDR1 and CDR2 from the germline V gene are SEHNR and FQNEAQ (reference sequence). The CDR3 DNA reads TGTGCCAGCAGCGACCGGGCAGGGGGCTACGAGCAGTACTTC. Encoded protein: CASSDRAGGYEQYF.

The chain uses TRBV7-2 and TRBJ1-5; tentative D call: TRBD1 (5 bases). The CDR3 totals 16 residues. V was pared by 3 bases and J by 5 bases, with 17 bases between. Germline CDR1 SGHTA, CDR2 FQGNSA. The CDR3 protein is CASSLWGVTGDQPQHF. Written as DNA, the CDR3 is TGTGCCAGCAGCTTGTGGGGCGTTACGGGTGATCAGCCCCAGCATTTT.

The rearrangement links TRBV6-1 to TRBJ2-7; possibly TRBD1 for D (6 bases). The V end was cut by 4 bases, the J end by 2 bases, with 15 bases between. The germline V gene encodes CDR1 MNHNS and CDR2 SASEGT. The length of the CDR3 is 15 residues. The CDR3 DNA reads as TGTGCCAGCAGTGCATACCGGGACAATCCCTACGAGCAGTACTTC. It specifies CASSAYRDNPYEQYF.

This chain links TRBV5-1 with TRBJ2-7; TRBD1 might be the D (6 bases). CDR1 and CDR2 (germline): SGHRS, YFSETQ. V gave up 4 bases and J gave up 2 bases, with 16 bases separating them. The CDR3 extends over 15 amino acids. CDR3 region: CASSARGHGPYEQYF. CDR3 DNA: TGCGCCAGCAGCGCCCGGGGACACGGTCCCTACGAGCAGTACTTC.

The genes are TRBV2 and TRBJ1-1; TRBD1 matches 8 bases. The CDR3 is 16 residues long. CDR1 and CDR2 (germline): SNHLY, FYNNEI. V was clipped by 6 bases and J by 8 bases; unmatched bases: 17. The CDR3 is CASSAPDRVPRIEAFF. CDR3 bases: TGTGCCAGCAGCGCCCCGGACAGGGTCCCCCGTATAGAAGCTTTCTTT.

The chain combines TRBV27 with TRBJ1-1, with D uncertain. The CDR3 length is 13 residues. The ends were cut back, 3 bases at V and 4 bases at J, with 9 bases in the middle. Per germline, CDR1 MNHEY and CDR2 SMNVEV (reference sequence). In nucleotides, the CDR3 is TGTGCCAGCAGTTTTTTCAGAGGCACTGAAGCTTTCTTT. Amino acids: CASSFFRGTEAFF.

The chain combines TRBV5-4 with TRBJ2-1; 7 bases match TRBD2. Germline assignment: CDR1 SGHNT and CDR2 YYREEE (reference sequence). The CDR3 runs 15 residues. With V trimmed by 0 bases and J by 1 base, 1 base remained unmatched. The CDR3 nucleotides read TGTGCCAGCAGCTTGGAGCGGGGTTCCTACAATGAGCAGTTCTTC. It is translated as CASSLERGSYNEQFF. Variable domain in full (rest from reference TRBV5-4 and TRBJ2-1): ETGVTQSPTHLIKTRGQQVTLRCSSQSGHNTVSWYQQALGQGPQFIFQYYREEENGRGNFPPRFSGLQFPNYSSELNVNALELDDSALYLCASSLERGSYNEQFFGPGTRLTVL.